Listed below are T cell receptor beta chains from one sample, sequenced in a study of OX40 agonist ivuxolimab in advanced cancers. The data were produced by immunoSEQ multiplex PCR, yet TCRdb's version contains in-frame clones alone and is incomplete. Altogether tens of thousands of clones are present, approximately 94% being singletons, with the ten largest covering roughly 2.6%. The specimen comprised CD4+ or CD8+ T cells sorted from blood, sampled in a trial of the OX40 agonist ivuxolimab. The receptor source for this set is an adult with an advanced solid tumor such as melanoma, head and neck, liver or kidney cancer. CDR3s include the opening cysteine and the closing phenylalanine or tryptophan. Fields, in order: D gene, clone size, J gene, V gene, CDR3 protein, CDR3 DNA. D genes are given only for firm matches. Not all rows give a size; the values are once, few, many and, for expanded clones, a class.

. . TRBJ1-2 TRBV7-9 CASSSRDGSNYGYTF TGTGCCAGCAGCTCTAGGGACGGCTCTAACTATGGCTACACCTTC
TRBD1 . TRBJ2-7 TRBV7-2 CASSLWDRDYEQYF TGTGCCAGCAGCTTATGGGACAGGGACTACGAGCAGTACTTC
. once TRBJ1-1 TRBV6-5 CASSEDSGTEAFF TGTGCCAGCAGTGAAGACTCGGGGACTGAAGCTTTCTTT
. . TRBJ2-2 TRBV5-6 CASSFGNAGELFF TGTGCCAGCAGCTTTGGAAACGCCGGGGAGCTGTTTTTT
TRBD1 . TRBJ2-5 TRBV29-1 CSVDSRQGRETQYF TGCAGCGTTGATTCCCGACAGGGTCGGGAGACCCAGTACTTC
TRBD2 . TRBJ2-7 TRBV15 CATSRGTSGGSYEQYF TGTGCCACCAGCAGAGGGACTAGCGGAGGCTCCTACGAGCAGTACTTC
TRBD1 . TRBJ2-7 TRBV27 CASSYRDRHPYEQYF TGTGCCAGCAGTTACCGGGACAGGCACCCCTACGAGCAGTACTTC
. . TRBJ2-3 TRBV30 CAWSPHGPDTQYF TGTGCCTGGAGTCCACACGGCCCCGATACGCAGTATTTT
TRBD2 . TRBJ2-1 TRBV14 CASSQAPPGLAGNEQFF TGTGCCAGCAGCCAAGCCCCACCGGGACTAGCGGGAAATGAGCAGTTCTTC
. . TRBJ2-7 TRBV19 CASAPGLKYEQYF TGTGCCAGCGCACCGGGACTGAAATACGAGCAGTACTTC
. . TRBJ2-5 TRBV14 CASSQAAGRTIFQETQYF TGTGCCAGCAGCCAAGCCGCAGGGAGGACCATTTTTCAAGAGACCCAGTACTTC